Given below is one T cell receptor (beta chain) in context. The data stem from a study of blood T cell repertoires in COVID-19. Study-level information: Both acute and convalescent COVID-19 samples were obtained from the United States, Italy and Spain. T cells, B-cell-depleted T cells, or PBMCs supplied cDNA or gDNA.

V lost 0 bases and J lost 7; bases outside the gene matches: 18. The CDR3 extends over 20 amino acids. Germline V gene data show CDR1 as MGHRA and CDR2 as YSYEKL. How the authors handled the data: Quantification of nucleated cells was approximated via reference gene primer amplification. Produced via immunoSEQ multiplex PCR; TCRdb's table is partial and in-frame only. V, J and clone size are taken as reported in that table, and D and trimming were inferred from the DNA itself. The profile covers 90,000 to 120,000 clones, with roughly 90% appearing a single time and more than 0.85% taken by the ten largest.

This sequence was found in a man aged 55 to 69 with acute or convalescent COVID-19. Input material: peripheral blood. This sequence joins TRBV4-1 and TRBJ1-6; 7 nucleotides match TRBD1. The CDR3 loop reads CASSQDADRSFLGRNSPLHF. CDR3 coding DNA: TGCGCCAGCAGCCAAGATGCGGACAGGTCGTTTTTGGGTCGGAATTCACCCCTCCACTTT.